A selection of T cell receptor beta chains follows, all from one sample in a study of CD8 T cells in Susac syndrome. From the immunoSEQ multiplex PCR reads, TCRdb called clonotypes with MiXCR, one entry per CDR3 protein. Of under 200,000 distinct CDR3 sequences listed, approximately 95% are singletons. The sequenced sample was CD8+ T cells from PBMCs. The receptors originated from a human donor with multiple sclerosis. The CDR3 runs from the conserved cysteine through the conserved F or W. A D gene is named only where the DNA matches it firmly. Not every row has a clone size; where given, it reads once, few, many or a size class.

clone_size,j_call,v_call,d_call,cdr3_nt,cdr3_aa
-,TRBJ2-7,TRBV14,-,TGTGCCAGCAGCCAAGATCAACTCTACGAGCAGTACTTC,CASSQDQLYEQYF
once,TRBJ2-1,TRBV2,TRBD2,TGTGCCAGCAGTCACATCCTGACTAGCGGGGGGGCCGGTGAGCAGTTCTTC,CASSHILTSGGAGEQFF
-,TRBJ2-7,TRBV10-3,-,TGTGCCACGCATTCAGGGCTCGAGCAGTACTTC,CATHSGLEQYF
-,TRBJ2-7,TRBV9,-,TGTGCCAGCAGCGTAGCGGCGGGTTCCTACGAGCAGTACTTC,CASSVAAGSYEQYF
-,TRBJ2-7,TRBV11-2,TRBD2,TGTGCCAGCAGCCAGGCCCGCGGACTAGCGTTCGCCTACGAGCAGTACTTC,CASSQARGLAFAYEQYF
-,TRBJ2-7,TRBV11-2,-,TGTGCCAGCAGCTTAGGGGCAAGGTCCTACGAGCAGTACTTC,CASSLGARSYEQYF
-,TRBJ2-7,TRBV28,TRBD2,TGTGCCAGCAGTTCCCTTACGGGGGGGAACGAGCAGTACTTC,CASSSLTGGNEQYF
-,TRBJ2-5,TRBV7-9,-,TGTGCCAGCAGCTTAGTCGCGGGGGCCAACCAAGAGACCCAGTACTTC,CASSLVAGANQETQYF
-,TRBJ2-7,TRBV29-1,TRBD2,TGCAGCGTTGAAGGGGGATTCGAGGGGACTAGCGTCTACGAGCAGTACTTC,CSVEGGFEGTSVYEQYF
few,TRBJ2-7,TRBV27,-,TGTGCCAGCAGTTTAAACCCCTCCTACGAGCAGTACTTC,CASSLNPSYEQYF
-,TRBJ2-7,TRBV10-2,-,TGCGCCAGCATGGTCGATGGCTACGAGCAGTACTTC,CASMVDGYEQYF
-,TRBJ2-7,TRBV7-2,TRBD2,TGTGCCAGCATCCCCCCGGGCGGGGGTTTCTACGAGCAGTACTTC,CASIPPGGGFYEQYF
-,TRBJ2-3,TRBV7-3,TRBD2,TGTGCCAGCAGCCGATTGACTAGCGAGGGGGGCACAGATACGCAGTATTTT,CASSRLTSEGGTDTQYF
-,TRBJ2-7,TRBV19,-,TGTGCCAGTAGCTCCCCGACAGGAGAGCAGTACTTC,CASSSPTGEQYF
-,TRBJ2-5,TRBV28,TRBD1,TGTGCCAGCAGTTCTACAGGGGGGGAGACCCAGTACTTC,CASSSTGGETQYF
-,TRBJ2-2,TRBV10-2,-,TGCGCCAGCAGTGACCGACTAGATCCCGGGGAGCTGTTTTTT,CASSDRLDPGELFF
-,TRBJ2-7,TRBV3-1,TRBD2,TGTGCCAGCAGCCCTCCGGGACTAGGTCCCTACGAGCAGTACTTC,CASSPPGLGPYEQYF
-,TRBJ2-7,TRBV7-9,TRBD2,TGTGCCAGCAGCCCAGGGACTAGCTGGTACGAGCAGTACTTC,CASSPGTSWYEQYF
-,TRBJ1-1,TRBV6-2/TRBV6-3,-,TGTGCCAGCCGATTGGGGAACACTGAAGCTTTCTTT,CASRLGNTEAFF
-,TRBJ2-2,TRBV9,-,TGTGCCAGCAGCGGCGGGACCCCTCTCCTAGGTATCCCCGGGGAGCTGTTTTTT,CASSGGTPLLGIPGELFF
-,TRBJ2-6,TRBV9,-,TGTGCCAGCAGCGTAGGCGAGCCCCCTGGGGCCAACGTCCTGACTTTC,CASSVGEPPGANVLTF
once,TRBJ1-5,TRBV19,-,TGTGCCAGTAGTATTTTCAATCAGCCCCAGCATTTT,CASSIFNQPQHF
-,TRBJ2-7,TRBV5-1,TRBD1,TGCGCCAGCAGCTTGGATGGGACAGGATCTGTCGAGCAGTACTTC,CASSLDGTGSVEQYF
-,TRBJ1-6,TRBV15,-,TGTGCCACCAGCAGAGATGGCCCGAGCTCCTATAATTCACCCCTCCACTTT,CATSRDGPSSYNSPLHF
-,TRBJ2-5,TRBV19,-,TGTGCCAGTAGTTCCGGGAGAAGCCAAGAGACCCAGTACTTC,CASSSGRSQETQYF
-,TRBJ2-1,TRBV7-9,-,TGTGCCGGGGTCAGGTCCAGCTCCTACAATGAGCAGTTCTTC,CAGVRSSSYNEQFF
-,TRBJ1-6,TRBV9,-,TGTGCCAGCAGCTCCGGGGATTACTCACCCCTCCACTTT,CASSSGDYSPLHF
-,TRBJ2-1,TRBV20-1,TRBD2,TGCAGTGCTAGGGGAAGGCTAGCGGCTCTATACAATGAGCAGTTCTTC,CSARGRLAALYNEQFF
-,TRBJ2-5,TRBV9,-,TGTGCCAGCAGCCTGTCGGGAACGAGGGAGACCCAGTACTTC,CASSLSGTRETQYF
-,TRBJ2-7,TRBV15,TRBD1,TGTGCCACCAGCAGTGAAAGGACAGGGGGCGTCGAGCAGTACTTC,CATSSERTGGVEQYF
-,TRBJ2-1,TRBV7-9,-,TGTGCCAGCAGCCCGCGACAGAATAATGAGCAGTTCTTC,CASSPRQNNEQFF
-,TRBJ2-2,TRBV29-1,TRBD2,TGCAGCGTTGTCCTGGGTAGCGGGGAAACGAACACCGGGGAGCTGTTTTTT,CSVVLGSGETNTGELFF
-,TRBJ2-7,TRBV11-2,-,TGTGCCAGCAGCCTCACCCCAGAGCAGTACTTC,CASSLTPEQYF
-,TRBJ1-1,TRBV10-2,-,TGCGCCAGCAACTACTCAGGGGACACGAACACTGAAGCTTTCTTT,CASNYSGDTNTEAFF
-,TRBJ1-2,TRBV13,TRBD1,TGTGCCAGCAGCTTCGCAGGGGGCTGGGATGGCTACACCTTC,CASSFAGGWDGYTF